Here is one T cell receptor beta chain with its context. This sample is part of a study of T cell responses to AZD1222 COVID-19 vaccine. Some clones are missing from TCRdb's copy, which holds only in-frame ones; the method was immunoSEQ multiplex PCR. The sample lists tens of thousands of clones, approximately 83% occurring once. Material: peripheral blood, obtained 28 days after the second AZD1222 dose. This receptor was obtained from an adult who received the AZD1222 COVID-19 vaccine.

The CDR3 DNA follows: TGTGCCAGCAGCTTCCTCGGGGGCCCAGGAGGGGAGACCCAGTACTTC. Translation gives CASSFLGGPGGETQYF. The chain employs TRBV7-9 and TRBJ2-5; D could derive from TRBD1 or TRBD2 (6 bases each). V lost 3 bases to trimming and J lost 5 bases, with 19 bases between them. Germline V CDR1 and CDR2: SEHNR, FQNEAQ (reference sequence). The CDR3 is 16 amino acids.